This T cell receptor (beta chain) was retrieved from a study of blood T cell repertoires in COVID-19. Trimming stripped 1 base from V and 5 bases from J, with 11 bases between. The CDR3 spans 14 residues. Germline CDR1 is MNHNS and CDR2 is SASEGT. Per the study methods: It was from reference gene primer amplification that nucleated cell counts were estimated. Assay used: immunoSEQ multiplex PCR; TCRdb lists only in-frame clones, some missing. V and J calls and clone size are as listed in that table; D and trimming were resolved from the DNA. The data hold fewer than 200,000 clones, with 70% to 90% observed a single time.

The V gene is TRBV6-1, the J gene TRBJ1-2, with a possible D match to TRBD1 (6 bases). The specimen sequenced was peripheral blood. The source of this sequence is a woman between 55 and 75 years old with COVID-19, enrolled during active disease. DNA of the CDR3: TGTGCCAGCAGTGAAGACGGGACACGATATGGCTACACCTTC. Encoded protein: CASSEDGTRYGYTF.